Shown below are 22 T cell receptor beta chains from a single sample sequenced in a study of T cells after somatic rescue of genetic block. TCRdb's copy holds only in-frame clones and misses some; the assay was immunoSEQ multiplex PCR. Here the sample spans 14,000 to 15,000 clones, about 70% being singletons. The sequenced material came from peripheral blood mononuclear cells (PBMCs). These receptor sequences come from a boy between 5 and 17 years old.

The V and J genes are TRBV6-6 and TRBJ2-7; D remains unclear. The germline V gene encodes CDR1 MNHNY and CDR2 SVGAGI (reference sequence). CDR3 size: 14 residues. V was pared by 2 bases and J by 2 bases, with 10 bases between. CDR3 amino acids: CASSYVSPPYEQYF. The CDR3 coding sequence is TGTGCCAGCAGTTACGTCAGTCCCCCCTACGAGCAGTACTTC.

The chain couples TRBV7-8 to TRBJ1-2; no clear D gene. Deletions cut 1 base from V and 0 bases from J, with 3 bases between. The CDR3 is 13 amino acids. CDR1 and CDR2 from the germline V gene are SGHVS and FQNEAQ. The CDR3 reads CASSLVPNYGYTF. CDR3 bases: TGTGCCAGCAGCTTAGTCCCTAACTATGGCTACACCTTC.

This chain uses TRBV6-5 with TRBJ2-1, with 10 bases matching TRBD2. This CDR3 is built from 15 residues. J was trimmed by 5 bases and V by 2 bases; bases with no gene match: 3. Germline assignment: CDR1 MNHEY and CDR2 SVGAGI. The CDR3 DNA is TGTGCCAGCAGTTACAGGCTAGCGGGAGACAATGAGCAGTTCTTC. Encoded protein: CASSYRLAGDNEQFF.

The V call is TRBV10-2, the J call TRBJ1-3, with a tentative D call TRBD1 (5 bases). The germline V gene has CDR1 WSHSY and CDR2 SAAADI. CDR3 length: 16 amino acids. The V and J ends lost 4 bases and 0 bases respectively, with 13 bases between them. CDR3 region: CASSVGKRGSGNTIYF. In DNA, the CDR3 is TGCGCCAGCAGTGTCGGGAAGAGGGGCTCTGGAAACACCATATATTTT.

J is TRBJ2-7 and V is TRBV30; D may be TRBD1 or TRBD2 (6 bases each). V lost 3 bases and J lost 4, with 10 bases in between. This CDR3 is built from 12 residues. The germline V gene has CDR1 GTSNPN and CDR2 SVGIG (reference sequence). CDR3 in amino acids: CAWRRGVYEQYF. As DNA, the CDR3 is TGTGCCTGGAGAAGGGGGGTTTACGAGCAGTACTTC.

V gene TRBV19 combines with J gene TRBJ2-1; 13 bases fit TRBD2. Germline V gives CDR1 LNHDA, CDR2 SQIVND (reference sequence). CDR3 length: 15 residues. Trimming cost V 10 bases and J 4 bases; bases outside gene matches: 7. The CDR3: CATLGGLAGYNEQFF. The CDR3 coding sequence is TGTGCCACCTTAGGGGGACTAGCGGGGTACAATGAGCAGTTCTTC.

This clone was recorded only once. The V gene is TRBV7-9, the J gene TRBJ2-3; 12 nucleotides align to TRBD2. CDR1 is SEHNR and CDR2 is FQNEAQ in the germline V gene (reference sequence). Trimming took 1 base from V and 1 from J; bases not matched to a gene: 0. The CDR3 covers 16 residues. The CDR3 nucleotides read TGTGCCAGCAGCTTAGGACTAGCGGGGGGCACAGATACGCAGTATTTT. It specifies CASSLGLAGGTDTQYF.

CDR3 coding DNA: TGTGCCATCAGTCCCCAGACGCCAGGACAGGGGGCTGACGAGCAGTACTTC. Residues: CAISPQTPGQGADEQYF. The chain joins TRBV10-3 to TRBJ2-5; 11 nucleotides match TRBD1. Near its end, the DNA agrees better with TRBJ2-7, so the J call may be wrong. CDR3 length equals 17 residues. Germline V gene data show CDR1 as ENHRY and CDR2 as SYGVKD.

This clone has a handful of counts. CDR3 protein: CASSMRLHYEQYF. CDR3 in DNA: TGTGCCAGTAGTATGAGGCTGCACTACGAGCAGTACTTC. The chain combines TRBV19 with TRBJ2-7; D gene ambiguous. The CDR3 consists of 13 residues. Germline V gene data show CDR1 as LNHDA and CDR2 as SQIVND (reference sequence). V gave up 3 bases and J gave up 3 bases, with 9 bases separating them.

The chain uses TRBV6-5 and TRBJ2-7, with a weak D call TRBD2 (5 bases). This CDR3 region has 14 residues. Germline-derived CDR1 and CDR2 are MNHEY and SVGAGI. V lost 5 bases, J lost 2 bases, and 13 bases lay in between. The CDR3 DNA reads TGTGCCAGCAGTGAGGGAGCTACACCCTACGAGCAGTACTTC. It specifies CASSEGATPYEQYF.

This clone is medium-sized (0.01 to 0.1%). The V gene is TRBV5-1, the J gene TRBJ2-5; weak D call: TRBD1 (8 bases). Germline V gene data show CDR1 as SGHRS and CDR2 as YFSETQ. V dropped 4 bases and J dropped 3 bases, with 19 bases sitting between them. The CDR3 is 16 residues long. CDR3 loop: CASSTGQGGYEETQYF. CDR3 nucleotides: TGCGCCAGCAGCACAGGACAGGGAGGGTATGAAGAGACCCAGTACTTC.

The chain uses TRBV5-1 and TRBJ1-1, with D maybe TRBD1 (5 bases). Germline V gene data show CDR1 as SGHRS and CDR2 as YFSETQ. This CDR3 is 16 amino acids long. V lost 1 base and J 2 bases, leaving 15 bases between the germline ends. The CDR3 region is CASSLLGGASNTEAFF. The CDR3, as DNA: TGCGCCAGCAGCTTGTTGGGTGGGGCGAGTAACACTGAAGCTTTCTTT.

This clone came up a few times. The V gene is TRBV28, the J gene TRBJ2-6; no definite D call. Germline V gene sequence: CDR1 MDHEN, CDR2 SYDVKM. The CDR3 runs to 15 residues. The V gene lost 8 bases and the J gene lost 0 bases, with 11 bases spanning the gap. CDR3 loop: CASSVGSSGANVLTF. For the CDR3, the DNA is TGTGCCAGCTCCGTGGGGTCCTCTGGGGCCAACGTCCTGACTTTC.

The chain employs TRBV25-1 and TRBJ1-4; D gene ambiguous. CDR3 length: 13 amino acids. V was pared by 7 bases and J by 8 bases, with 14 bases between. The germline CDR1 and CDR2 sequences are MGHDK and SYGVNS. The CDR3 reads CASTNLSGEKLFF. In nucleotides, the CDR3 is TGTGCCAGCACCAACTTGTCGGGGGAAAAACTGTTTTTT.

DNA for the CDR3: TGTGCCAGCAGTTACGGGCAGCCCCCCTACGAGCAGTACTTC. Protein: CASSYGQPPYEQYF. This sequence joins TRBV6-5 and TRBJ2-7; D uncertain. Trimming stripped 2 bases from V and 2 bases from J, with 10 bases between. The CDR3 consists of 14 residues. Germline V gene lookup returns CDR1 MNHEY and CDR2 SVGAGI.

The chain is built from TRBV5-1 and TRBJ2-2, with D perhaps matching TRBD2 (5 bases). Trimming pared 0 bases from V and 2 bases from J, leaving 17 bases between. CDR1 is SGHRS, CDR2 YFSETQ, per germline. The CDR3 has 18 amino acids. CDR3 loop: CASSLARSLRLNTGELFF. The CDR3 nucleotides read TGCGCCAGCAGCTTGGCGAGATCCTTAAGACTAAACACCGGGGAGCTGTTTTTT.

This clone was detected a few times. CDR3 coding DNA: TGTGCCAGCAGTTTGACCGGGACAGGGGGCAGAGGCTACACCTTC. Residues: CASSLTGTGGRGYTF. The chain links TRBV28 to TRBJ1-2; TRBD1 matches 12 bases. CDR1 and CDR2 from the germline V gene are MDHEN and SYDVKM. CDR3 size: 15 residues. V shed 3 bases and J 8 bases; nucleotides not matched to a gene: 7.

The rearrangement uses TRBV25-1 and TRBJ1-6; TRBD1 matches 8 bases. V was clipped by 0 bases and J by 9 bases; unmatched bases: 4. CDR1 is MGHDK and CDR2 is SYGVNS in the germline V gene. CDR3 size: 15 residues. The chain's CDR3 is CASSEYWTGISPLHF. The DNA of the CDR3 is TGTGCCAGCAGTGAATATTGGACAGGGATTTCACCCCTCCACTTT.

The rearrangement links TRBV5-5 to TRBJ1-5, with D tentatively TRBD1 (6 bases). The CDR3 totals 14 residues. V lost 0 bases and J lost 6, with 10 bases in between. Germline V gene data show CDR1 as SGHKS and CDR2 as YYEKEE (reference sequence). In DNA, the CDR3 is TGTGCCAGCAGCTTGGCAGGGGTAGGTCAGCCCCAGCATTTT. This translates into CASSLAGVGQPQHF.

J is TRBJ2-7 and V is TRBV7-3; D call uncertain. From germline, CDR1 is SGHTA and CDR2 FQGTGA. The CDR3 runs to 13 residues. The V end lost 4 bases, the J end lost 2 bases, and 9 bases lay between the germline ends. The CDR3: CASSSWTPYEQYF. For the CDR3, the DNA is TGTGCCAGCAGCTCGTGGACCCCCTACGAGCAGTACTTC.

The chain recombines TRBV30 with TRBJ1-1; D is uncertain. V lost 4 bases and J lost 4, with 28 bases in between. The V gene's germline CDR1 is GTSNPN and CDR2 SVGIG (reference sequence). CDR3 size: 18 residues. As DNA, the CDR3 is TGTGCCTGGAAAAAGAGGGCAGTCCTAGGATCACGGGCCACTGAAGCTTTCTTT. Translation gives CAWKKRAVLGSRATEAFF.

The V and J genes are TRBV5-1 and TRBJ1-5; D is unclear. Germline V gene sequence: CDR1 SGHRS, CDR2 YFSETQ. V dropped 0 bases and J dropped 4 bases, with 8 bases sitting between them. The CDR3 contains 14 residues. CDR3 sequence (DNA): TGCGCCAGCAGCTTGGGAGGGTGGAATCAGCCCCAGCATTTT. Amino acids: CASSLGGWNQPQHF. Variable domain in full (rest from reference TRBV5-1 and TRBJ1-5): KAGVTQTPRYLIKTRGQQVTLSCSPISGHRSVSWYQQTPGQGLQFLFEYFSETQRNKGNFPGRFSGRQFSNSRSEMNVSTLELGDSALYLCASSLGGWNQPQHFGDGTRLSIL.